The 13 T cell receptor beta chains below all came from one sample that was sequenced in a study of cytomegalovirus exposure and HLA in healthy donors. This PCR relied on a set of 60 Vbeta primers and 13 Jbeta primers. Here immunoSEQ multiplex PCR was the method, and the copy in TCRdb shows in-frame clones only, minus some. The top ten clones hold 1.6% of a sample with 95,000 to 130,000 clones, 60% to 85% of them seen once. Sequencing was done on a sample of PBMCs. These receptor sequences come from a woman in her late teens or twenties in good health and CMV-seronegative.

This CDR3 reads CASSLPGTGGRNNEQFF. CDR3 in DNA: TGTGCCAGCAGCTTGCCCGGGACAGGGGGCAGAAACAATGAGCAGTTCTTC. The chain employs TRBV5-4 and TRBJ2-1; 12 bases agree with TRBD1. Germline V lookup: CDR1 SGHNT, CDR2 YYREEE (reference sequence). The J segment lost 5 bases and the V segment lost 1 base, leaving 7 bases of the junction unmatched. CDR3 size: 17 residues.

This clone was detected once. The chain employs TRBV27 and TRBJ1-1; no clear D. This CDR3 spans 13 amino acids. Trimming shortened V by 4 bases and J by 1 base, and 7 bases separated the two germline ends. Germline loops: CDR1 MNHEY, CDR2 SMNVEV (reference sequence). CDR3 region: CASSYQENTEAFF. CDR3 in DNA: TGTGCCAGCAGTTATCAGGAGAACACTGAAGCTTTCTTT.

V gene TRBV2 combines with J gene TRBJ1-1; D gene ambiguous. Germline lookup yields CDR1 SNHLY and CDR2 FYNNEI. This CDR3 has 14 residues. Trimming pared 1 base from V and 2 bases from J, leaving 8 bases between. The CDR3 DNA is TGTGCCAGCAGTGAAGGGCAGTTTAACACTGAAGCTTTCTTT. The encoded protein is CASSEGQFNTEAFF.

In DNA form, the CDR3 reads TGCAGCGCCTCAGACAATGAGCAGTTCTTC. Protein product: CSASDNEQFF. The genes are TRBV29-1 and TRBJ2-1; D gene unclear. CDR3 size: 10 residues. The V gene lost 7 bases and the J gene lost 5 bases, with 6 bases spanning the gap. From germline, CDR1 is SQVTM and CDR2 ANQGSEA.

The rearrangement uses TRBV2 and TRBJ2-2; the match to TRBD2 covers 14 bases. The germline V gene encodes CDR1 SNHLY and CDR2 FYNNEI. There are 17 residues in the CDR3. Unmatched junction bases numbered 6, after V lost 5 bases and J lost 4 bases. The DNA for the CDR3 is TGTGCCAGCAGTAGGAGACTAGCGGGGGGGAGCACCGGGGAGCTGTTTTTT. Amino acid sequence: CASSRRLAGGSTGELFF. Drawing the rest from reference TRBV2 and TRBJ2-2, the complete variable domain is EPEVTQTPSHQVTQMGQEVILRCVPISNHLYFYWYRQILGQKVEFLVSFYNNEISEKSEIFDDQFSVERPDGSNFTLKIRSTKLEDSAMYFCASSRRLAGGSTGELFFGEGSRLTVL.

J is TRBJ1-2 and V is TRBV5-4, with D unclear. CDR3 length: 14 amino acids. The germline V gene encodes CDR1 SGHNT and CDR2 YYREEE (reference sequence). The ends were cut back, 1 base at V and 4 bases at J, with 11 bases in the middle. CDR3 protein: CASSLRDQSYGYTF. The CDR3 region has the DNA TGTGCCAGCAGCTTGCGGGATCAATCCTATGGCTACACCTTC.

This clone was picked up a small number of times. V gene TRBV27 combines with J gene TRBJ1-4; D is uncertain. V lost 8 bases, J lost 5 bases, and 18 bases lay in between. This CDR3 is 15 amino acids long. Germline CDR1 MNHEY, CDR2 SMNVEV (reference sequence). CDR3 coding DNA: TGTGCCAGCGCAAGTTGGCCAGTAGCCAATGAAAAACTGTTTTTT. Translated, it gives CASASWPVANEKLFF.

The chain combines TRBV25-1 with TRBJ1-4, with no clear D. The germline V gene encodes CDR1 MGHDK and CDR2 SYGVNS. V was pared by 1 base and J by 5 bases, with 14 bases between. The CDR3 is made up of 16 amino acids. The CDR3 DNA reads as TGTGCCAGCAGTGAATCTAAGGGAGGACTGAATGAAAAACTGTTTTTT. Encoded protein: CASSESKGGLNEKLFF.

The V call is TRBV4-1, the J call TRBJ1-1; no firm D call. Germline V gene data show CDR1 as MGHRA and CDR2 as YSYEKL. The CDR3 loop spans 15 amino acids. V was cut by 2 bases and J by 4 bases, with 14 bases left in between. The CDR3 DNA is TGCGCCAGCAGCCAATGGCAGGTCGACGGCACTGAAGCTTTCTTT. Its protein is CASSQWQVDGTEAFF.

V and J are TRBV28 and TRBJ1-1; no clear D. V lost 8 bases, J lost 0 bases, and 10 bases lay in between. The length of the CDR3 is 13 residues. CDR1 and CDR2 (germline): MDHEN, SYDVKM. The CDR3 sequence: CASASGMNTEAFF. DNA for the CDR3: TGTGCCAGCGCGAGCGGAATGAACACTGAAGCTTTCTTT. The full variable domain, with the rest looked up from reference TRBV28 and TRBJ1-1, is DVKVTQSSRYLVKRTGEKVFLECVQDMDHENMFWYRQDPGLGLRLIYFSYDVKMKEKGDIPEGYSVSREKKERFSLILESASTNQTSMYLCASASGMNTEAFFGQGTRLTVV.

This chain uses TRBV6-5 with TRBJ2-2; the D gene is possibly TRBD2 (5 bases). Germline V CDR1 and CDR2: MNHEY, SVGAGI. V lost 4 bases and J 6 bases, leaving 12 bases between the germline ends. This CDR3 is built from 14 residues. This CDR3 is CASSSGLGAGELFF. As DNA, the CDR3 is TGTGCCAGCAGTTCGGGCCTCGGGGCCGGGGAGCTGTTTTTT.

This chain connects TRBV5-1 to TRBJ2-3, with TRBD2 matching over 12 bases. V was pared by 0 bases and J by 0 bases, with 5 bases of the junction left unmatched. The CDR3 totals 18 residues. Germline CDR1 and CDR2: SGHRS and YFSETQ. This CDR3 is CASSLVTSGGRSTDTQYF. The CDR3 region has the DNA TGCGCCAGCAGCTTGGTGACTAGCGGGGGTCGTAGCACAGATACGCAGTATTTT.

J is TRBJ2-2 and V is TRBV5-4; D gene unclear. This CDR3 comprises 16 residues. Trimming stripped 4 bases from V and 2 bases from J, with 15 bases between. Germline CDR1 is SGHNT and CDR2 is YYREEE (reference sequence). CDR3: CASSRFVGSNTGELFF. The CDR3 DNA reads TGTGCCAGCAGCCGGTTTGTTGGTTCTAACACCGGGGAGCTGTTTTTT.